Presented here are 3 T cell receptor beta chains from one specimen sequenced in a study of blood T cells in healthy people across ages. A sample-barcoded 5' primer and a J-beta primer mix were used in a second PCR of roughly 7 to 11 cycles. In TCRdb, the 5' RACE reads were re-called with MiXCR into one record per CDR3 protein. The sample lists about 1.5 million distinct CDR3 sequences; 42% were seen once. The sequenced sample consisted of blood. The receptors here all came from a young woman in good health.

This clonotype was found a few times. The chain uses TRBV5-1 and TRBJ2-1, with TRBD2 identical over 14 bases. The V gene's germline CDR1 is SGHRS and CDR2 YFSETQ. This CDR3 contains 17 residues. V gave up 2 bases and J gave up 5 bases; unmatched junction bases: 6. This CDR3 is CASSFGLAGGKNNEQFF. The CDR3 DNA is TGCGCCAGCAGCTTCGGACTAGCGGGGGGAAAAAACAATGAGCAGTTCTTC. Full variable domain (rest looked up from reference TRBV5-1 and TRBJ2-1): KAGVTQTPRYLIKTRGQQVTLSCSPISGHRSVSWYQQTPGQGLQFLFEYFSETQRNKGNFPGRFSGRQFSNSRSEMNVSTLELGDSALYLCASSFGLAGGKNNEQFFGPGTRLTVL.

Details on this clonotype: A read error may account for a junction end that differs from germline. This chain joins TRBV12-3 or TRBV12-4 and TRBJ2-3, with D hard to call. This CDR3 has 14 residues. The CDR3 DNA reads as TGTGCCAGCAGTGTAGCCAGATTAGTTGCGTCGCAGTATTTT. Its protein product is CASSVARLVASQYF.

The chain recombines TRBV7-6 with TRBJ1-1, with 9 positions matching TRBD1. This CDR3 region has 14 residues. From germline, CDR1 is SGHVS and CDR2 FNYEAQ. Losses at the gene ends were 6 bases for V and 5 bases for J; bases not matched to a gene: 7. CDR3 residues: CASSRDRAMTEAFF. The CDR3 DNA follows: TGTGCCAGCAGTAGGGACAGGGCCATGACTGAAGCTTTCTTT.